A selection of T cell receptor beta chains follows, all from one sample in a study of blood T cell repertoires in COVID-19. The protocol was immunoSEQ multiplex PCR, while the TCRdb copy is restricted to in-frame clones and leaves out a portion. The sample lists fewer than 200,000 clones, about 81% seen once, with approximately 9.1% in the top ten. Sequenced: peripheral blood. The receptor source for this set is a woman in her 70s with acute or convalescent COVID-19. The CDR3 runs from the conserved cysteine through the conserved F or W. The D gene is left open where the match is weak. Rows give clone size only sometimes, using once, few, many, or a class for an expanded clone.

TRBV5-3	.	TRBJ2-7	.	CARSLADAYEQYF	TGTGCCAGAAGCTTGGCAGATGCCTACGAGCAGTACTTC
TRBV20-1	.	TRBJ2-3	once	CSAAGVDTQYF	TGCAGTGCCGCCGGAGTCGATACGCAGTATTTT
TRBV5-1	TRBD1	TRBJ1-5	.	CASSLTGGQPQHF	TGCGCCAGCAGCTTGACAGGGGGCCAGCCCCAGCATTTT
TRBV24-1	TRBD1	TRBJ2-1	.	CATSDGPDRAYNEQFF	TGTGCCACCAGTGATGGGCCGGACAGGGCTTACAATGAGCAGTTCTTC
TRBV28	TRBD1	TRBJ2-1	.	CASSSPVRGGAYNEQFF	TGTGCCAGCAGTAGCCCGGTTCGAGGGGGCGCTTACAATGAGCAGTTCTTC
TRBV4-2	.	TRBJ2-2	.	CASSLEFGGSGELFF	TGTGCCAGCAGCCTTGAGTTTGGAGGTTCCGGGGAGCTGTTTTTT
TRBV4-1	TRBD2	TRBJ2-7	.	CASSQAGTRVYEQYF	TGCGCCAGCAGCCAAGCCGGGACTAGGGTCTACGAGCAGTACTTC
TRBV25-1	.	TRBJ1-1	.	CASSGTSGEAFF	TGTGCCAGCAGTGGGACTTCGGGTGAAGCTTTCTTT
TRBV9	.	TRBJ1-3	.	CASSGNTGRGNTIYF	TGTGCCAGCAGTGGAAATACAGGGCGCGGAAACACCATATATTTT
TRBV5-1	.	TRBJ1-1	.	CASSPGSGTEAFF	TGCGCCAGCAGCCCCGGTTCGGGCACTGAAGCTTTCTTT
TRBV29-1	TRBD2	TRBJ2-3	.	CSVGWPSGSPDTQYF	TGCAGCGTTGGCTGGCCTAGCGGGAGTCCAGATACGCAGTATTTT
TRBV27	.	TRBJ2-1	.	CASSSLARSGSEQFF	TGTGCCAGCAGTTCCCTCGCGCGGAGCGGTAGTGAGCAGTTCTTC
TRBV4-3	.	TRBJ1-1	few	CASSQDAPRGDTEAFF	TGCGCCAGCAGCCAAGATGCCCCCCGGGGGGACACTGAAGCTTTCTTT
TRBV19	TRBD1	TRBJ1-5	.	CASTTGVSNQPQHF	TGTGCCAGTACCACAGGGGTAAGCAATCAGCCCCAGCATTTT
TRBV6-5	.	TRBJ1-1	.	CASSYRVDGTEAFF	TGTGCCAGCAGTTACCGGGTGGATGGCACTGAAGCTTTCTTT
TRBV27	TRBD2	TRBJ2-3	.	CASKPSGGPTDTQYF	TGTGCCAGCAAGCCTAGCGGGGGCCCCACAGATACGCAGTATTTT
TRBV4-1	TRBD1	TRBJ1-6	.	CASSQGGQGPSSYNSPLHF	TGCGCCAGCAGCCAAGGGGGACAGGGCCCTAGCTCCTATAATTCACCCCTCCACTTT
TRBV6-5	.	TRBJ1-1	.	CASSSELSTEAFF	TGTGCCAGCAGTTCGGAGTTGAGCACTGAAGCTTTCTTT
TRBV6-5	TRBD2	TRBJ2-7	.	CASSYTGTSGDEQYF	TGTGCCAGCAGTTACACCGGGACTAGCGGAGACGAGCAGTACTTC
TRBV28	.	TRBJ1-1	.	CASSLSTEAFF	TGTGCCAGCAGCCTGAGCACTGAAGCTTTCTTT
TRBV9	.	TRBJ2-1	.	CASSVSPQGRNEQFF	TGTGCCAGCAGCGTGTCTCCACAGGGTCGTAATGAGCAGTTCTTC
TRBV6-6	.	TRBJ1-3	.	CASRRSGGESSGNTIYF	TGTGCCAGCCGTCGATCCGGGGGGGAATCCTCTGGAAACACCATATATTTT
TRBV7-9	TRBD2	TRBJ2-3	.	CASSLGRGSNAF	TGTGCCAGCAGCTTAGGCCGCGGGAGTAATGCATTT
TRBV30	.	TRBJ1-3	few	CAWSREGTVSGNTIYF	TGTGCCTGGAGTCGGGAGGGGACCGTCTCTGGAAACACCATATATTTT
TRBV11-3	.	TRBJ2-1	.	CASSFGLASDEQFF	TGTGCCAGCAGCTTTGGGCTAGCGAGTGATGAGCAGTTCTTC
TRBV18	.	TRBJ1-2	.	CASSPRDNPYGYTF	TGTGCCAGCTCACCCCGGGACAACCCCTATGGCTACACCTTC
TRBV11-2	.	TRBJ1-1	.	CASSPRGVGRAFF	TGTGCCAGCAGCCCCAGGGGCGTTGGTAGAGCTTTCTTT
TRBV30	TRBD1	TRBJ1-1	.	CAWSLGYRGSLTEAFF	TGTGCCTGGAGTCTCGGGTACAGGGGTTCTCTCACTGAAGCTTTCTTT
TRBV5-6	.	TRBJ1-5	.	CASSLKGLSNQPQHF	TGTGCCAGCAGCTTGAAGGGGCTTAGCAATCAGCCCCAGCATTTT
TRBV5-1	TRBD1	TRBJ1-6	.	CASSSSSGTGGSYNSPLHF	TGCGCCAGCAGCTCCTCGTCCGGGACAGGGGGTTCGTATAATTCACCCCTCCACTTT
TRBV6-6	.	TRBJ1-5	.	CASSYGTSSSNQPQHF	TGTGCCAGCAGTTACGGGACATCCTCGAGCAATCAGCCCCAGCATTTT
TRBV10-3	TRBD1	TRBJ1-1	.	CAITESMTGGTEAFF	TGTGCCATCACCGAGTCGATGACAGGGGGCACTGAAGCTTTCTTT
TRBV11-1	.	TRBJ1-4	.	CASSFGRGEKLFF	TGTGCCAGCAGCTTTGGCCGGGGAGAAAAACTGTTTTTT
TRBV5-1	TRBD1	TRBJ1-2	.	CASSDDAGGGGYTF	TGCGCCAGCAGCGATGATGCAGGGGGAGGAGGCTACACCTTC
TRBV19	.	TRBJ2-1	.	CASSPGGLESTRTFYNEQFF	TGTGCCAGTAGTCCTGGAGGCCTTGAGTCCACCCGTACTTTCTACAATGAGCAGTTCTTC
TRBV7-3	.	TRBJ2-2	.	CASSLSGGGGELFF	TGTGCCAGCAGCTTGAGTGGGGGCGGCGGGGAGCTGTTTTTT
TRBV7-9	TRBD1	TRBJ1-6	.	CASSPGGLGSPLHF	TGTGCCAGCAGCCCAGGGGGCCTAGGTTCACCCCTCCACTTT
TRBV7-9	.	TRBJ2-1	.	CASSSLTSSYNEQFF	TGTGCCAGCAGCTCTCTTACTAGCTCCTACAATGAGCAGTTCTTC
TRBV9	TRBD1	TRBJ1-6	few	CASSEGQGSSSYNSPLHF	TGTGCCAGCAGCGAGGGACAGGGGTCCTCCTCCTATAATTCACCCCTCCACTTT
TRBV11-2	TRBD1	TRBJ2-7	once	CASSQTGGPYEQYF	TGTGCCAGCAGCCAGACAGGGGGTCCCTACGAGCAGTACTTC
TRBV6-5	.	TRBJ1-2	.	CASSYGNRDYGYTF	TGTGCCAGCAGTTACGGGAACAGGGACTATGGCTACACCTTC
TRBV30	.	TRBJ1-2	few	CAWIGGRQIEGYTF	TGTGCCTGGATAGGGGGTCGGCAAATAGAGGGCTACACCTTC
TRBV20-1	TRBD2	TRBJ2-7	few	CSASPLTGGSGEQYF	TGCAGTGCTAGTCCCCTGACGGGAGGAAGTGGGGAGCAGTACTTC
TRBV28	TRBD1	TRBJ2-3	.	CASSLGEDRVTDTQYF	TGTGCCAGCAGTTTGGGAGAGGACAGGGTGACAGATACGCAGTATTTT
TRBV10-2	TRBD1	TRBJ1-2	.	CASSATGGYYGYTF	TGCGCCAGCAGTGCCACAGGGGGTTACTATGGCTACACCTTC
TRBV20-1	.	TRBJ2-3	.	CSASAGDTQYF	TGCAGTGCTAGTGCAGGGGATACGCAGTATTTT
TRBV5-4	.	TRBJ1-2	.	CASSQRNYGYTF	TGTGCCAGCAGTCAGAGGAACTATGGCTACACCTTC
TRBV12-3/TRBV12-4	TRBD1	TRBJ2-7	.	CASRTGGREQYF	TGTGCCAGCAGGACAGGGGGTCGCGAGCAGTACTTC
TRBV5-1	.	TRBJ1-1	few	CASSLAQTNTEAFF	TGCGCCAGCAGCTTGGCACAGACGAACACTGAAGCTTTCTTT
TRBV5-6	TRBD1	TRBJ1-2	.	CASSSQRGPGYGYTF	TGTGCCAGCAGCTCACAGAGGGGGCCGGGATATGGCTACACCTTC
TRBV4-1	.	TRBJ1-5	few	CASSQRDTGRNQPQHF	TGCGCCAGCAGCCAAAGGGACACAGGGAGAAATCAGCCCCAGCATTTT
TRBV28	TRBD1	TRBJ2-2	once	CASSTLRPTGENGELFF	TGTGCCAGCAGTACTCTCCGACCGACAGGGGAGAACGGGGAGCTGTTTTTT
TRBV4-3	.	TRBJ2-1	.	CASSQDLRGYNEQFF	TGCGCCAGCAGCCAAGACCTCAGGGGCTACAATGAGCAGTTCTTC
TRBV5-8	TRBD1	TRBJ2-7	.	CASSPWGTAGHEQYF	TGTGCCAGCAGCCCCTGGGGGACAGCCGGCCACGAGCAGTACTTC
TRBV5-6	TRBD1	TRBJ1-2	.	CASSLEFRTGAYGYTF	TGTGCCAGCAGCTTGGAATTCCGGACAGGGGCCTATGGCTACACCTTC
TRBV5-4	.	TRBJ1-5	.	CASSTYGGESNQPQHF	TGTGCCAGCAGCACCTACGGGGGGGAGAGCAATCAGCCCCAGCATTTT
TRBV20-1	TRBD2	TRBJ2-1	.	CSVTRLAQFF	TGCAGTGTCACCAGACTAGCGCAGTTCTTC
TRBV28	.	TRBJ1-4	once	CASSLDSNEKLFF	TGTGCCAGCAGTTTGGACAGTAATGAAAAACTGTTTTTT
TRBV9	.	TRBJ2-7	.	CASSVDGIDSRGIQYF	TGTGCCAGCAGCGTAGATGGGATCGATTCCAGGGGAATACAGTACTTC
TRBV5-1	TRBD1	TRBJ1-4	.	CASSTGQLTNEKLFF	TGCGCCAGCAGCACGGGACAGCTAACTAATGAAAAACTGTTTTTT